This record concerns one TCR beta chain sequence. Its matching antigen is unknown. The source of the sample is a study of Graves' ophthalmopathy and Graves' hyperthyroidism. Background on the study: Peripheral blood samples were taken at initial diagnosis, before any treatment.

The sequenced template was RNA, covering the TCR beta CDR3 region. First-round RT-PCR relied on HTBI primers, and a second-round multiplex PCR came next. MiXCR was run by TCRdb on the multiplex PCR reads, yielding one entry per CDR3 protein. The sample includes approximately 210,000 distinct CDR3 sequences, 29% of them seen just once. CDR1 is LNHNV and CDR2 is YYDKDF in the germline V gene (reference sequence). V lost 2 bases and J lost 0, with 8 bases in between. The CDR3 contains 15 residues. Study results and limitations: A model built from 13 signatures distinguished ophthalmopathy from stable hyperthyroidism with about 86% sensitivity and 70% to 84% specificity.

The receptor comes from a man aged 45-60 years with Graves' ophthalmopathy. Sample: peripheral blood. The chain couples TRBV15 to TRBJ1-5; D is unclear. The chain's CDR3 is CATSRTHNSNQPQHF. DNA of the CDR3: TGTGCCACCAGCAGAACTCATAATAGCAATCAGCCCCAGCATTTT.